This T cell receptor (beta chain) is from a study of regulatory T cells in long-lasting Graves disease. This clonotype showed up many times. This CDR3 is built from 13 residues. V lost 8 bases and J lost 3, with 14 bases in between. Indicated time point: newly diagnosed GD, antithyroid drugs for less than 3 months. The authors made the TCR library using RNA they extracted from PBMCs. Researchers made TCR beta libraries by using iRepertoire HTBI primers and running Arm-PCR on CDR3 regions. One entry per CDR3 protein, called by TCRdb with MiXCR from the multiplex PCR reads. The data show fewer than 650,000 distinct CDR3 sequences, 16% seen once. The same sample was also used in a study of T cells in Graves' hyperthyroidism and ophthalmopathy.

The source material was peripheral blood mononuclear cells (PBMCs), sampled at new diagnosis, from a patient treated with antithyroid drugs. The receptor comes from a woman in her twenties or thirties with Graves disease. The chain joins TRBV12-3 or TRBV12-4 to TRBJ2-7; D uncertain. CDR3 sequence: CASASMSYYEQYF. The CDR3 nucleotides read TGTGCCAGCGCTTCTATGAGCTACTACGAGCAGTACTTC.